Each of the 20 T cell receptor beta chains below was sequenced from the same sample in a study of blood T cell repertoires in COVID-19. Generated by immunoSEQ multiplex PCR, the TCRdb table keeps only in-frame clones and is missing some. The sample lists about 98,000 clones; about 86% were seen once. The sequencing input was peripheral blood. These receptors were obtained from a man aged 60 to 69 with acute or convalescent COVID-19.

The chain uses TRBV15 and TRBJ1-2, with D unclear. V was cut by 0 bases and J by 4 bases, with 9 bases left in between. Germline CDR1 is LNHNV and CDR2 is YYDKDF (reference sequence). This CDR3 region has 14 residues. The CDR3 is CATSREGGGYGYTF. The CDR3 DNA reads as TGTGCCACCAGCAGAGAAGGCGGCGGCTATGGCTACACCTTC.

This chain links TRBV7-2 with TRBJ2-7; 8 bases map to TRBD2. The J segment lost 7 bases and the V segment lost 5 bases, leaving 13 bases of the junction unmatched. Germline V gives CDR1 SGHTA, CDR2 FQGNSA. The CDR3 length is 15 residues. CDR3 bases: TGTGCCAGCAGCGTATCCGGGGGGGCAATTGGGGAGCAGTACTTC. It translates to CASSVSGGAIGEQYF.

This rearrangement joins TRBV29-1 to TRBJ2-1, with 11 bases lining up with TRBD1. The CDR3 has 15 residues. CDR1 SQVTM and CDR2 ANQGSEA come from the germline V gene. V lost 4 bases and J lost 8; bases outside the gene matches: 10. In nucleotides, the CDR3 is TGCAGCGTTGCCCGCGGGACAGGGGGGAGGTATGAGCAGTTCTTC. This encodes CSVARGTGGRYEQFF.

This clone was observed a single time. The rearrangement links TRBV6-5 to TRBJ1-5; D gene uncertain. Germline V gene lookup returns CDR1 MNHEY and CDR2 SVGAGI. Trimming took off 8 bases at V and 5 bases at J, with 16 bases between the two ends. The CDR3 spans 14 residues. CDR3 sequence: CASDPPRGYQPQHF. Here the CDR3 DNA reads TGTGCCAGCGACCCCCCGCGGGGTTATCAGCCCCAGCATTTT.

The chain links TRBV30 to TRBJ2-1; 12 nucleotides line up with TRBD2. The V gene's germline CDR1 is GTSNPN and CDR2 SVGIG (reference sequence). This CDR3 has 14 residues. With 3 bases clipped from V and 5 bases from J, the junction kept 2 bases outside the gene matches. CDR3 amino acids: CAWRRLAGDNEQFF. The CDR3, as DNA: TGTGCCTGGAGAAGACTAGCGGGGGACAATGAGCAGTTCTTC. Together with reference TRBV30 and TRBJ2-1, the CDR3 gives the full variable domain: SQTIHQWPATLVQPVGSPLSLECTVEGTSNPNLYWYRQAAGRGLQLLFYSVGIGQISSEVPQNLSASRPQDRQFILSSKKLLLSDSGFYLCAWRRLAGDNEQFFGPGTRLTVL.

The chain links TRBV5-8 to TRBJ1-5; TRBD1 aligns across 7 bases. The V gene's germline CDR1 is SGHTS and CDR2 YDEGEE. J lost 4 bases, V lost 0 bases, and 10 bases had no gene match. The CDR3 totals 17 residues. CDR3: CASSLAITRGANQPQHF. CDR3 in DNA: TGTGCCAGCAGCTTGGCAATAACCAGGGGGGCGAATCAGCCCCAGCATTTT. Based on the CDR3 plus reference TRBV5-8 and TRBJ1-5, the full variable domain is EAGVTQSPTHLIKTRGQQATLRCSPISGHTSVYWYQQALGLGLQFLLWYDEGEERNRGNFPPRFSGRQFPNYSSELNVNALELEDSALYLCASSLAITRGANQPQHFGDGTRLSIL.

The V and J genes are TRBV18 and TRBJ2-7; 7 bases fit TRBD1. The germline CDR1 and CDR2 sequences are KGHSH and LQKENI. The CDR3 has 15 amino acids. Trimming removed 6 bases from V and 7 bases from J; junction bases left unmatched: 15. DNA of the CDR3: TGTGCCAGCTCCCCCCAACGAGGGGGCTCGGGAGAGCAGTACGTC. The encoded protein is CASSPQRGGSGEQYV.

The V call is TRBV4-3, the J call TRBJ2-2, with D possibly matching TRBD2 (6 bases). The ends were cut back, 1 base at V and 2 bases at J, with 8 bases in the middle. In germline, CDR1 is LGHNA, CDR2 YSLEER. The CDR3 is made up of 15 amino acids. The CDR3 DNA is TGCGCCAGCAGCCAAGGCGGGGTCAACACCGGGGAGCTGTTTTTT. Its translation is CASSQGGVNTGELFF.

J is TRBJ2-1 and V is TRBV6-2 or TRBV6-3, with TRBD2 matching over 12 bases. This CDR3 region has 16 residues. Germline CDR1 is MNHEY and CDR2 is SVGEGT. V gave up 1 base and J gave up 10 bases; unmatched junction bases: 8. CDR3 nucleotide sequence: TGTGCCAGCAGTTACTTGTCGACTAGCGGGAGTTTCGAGCAGTTCTTC. The encoded protein is CASSYLSTSGSFEQFF.

This chain uses TRBV5-1 with TRBJ2-5, with 7 bases aligning to TRBD1. Germline CDR1 is SGHRS and CDR2 is YFSETQ. This CDR3 is 14 amino acids long. V was clipped by 4 bases and J by 2 bases; unmatched bases: 5. The CDR3 protein is CASSDTGAQETQYF. As DNA, the CDR3 is TGCGCCAGCAGCGACACAGGGGCACAAGAGACCCAGTACTTC.

The chain combines TRBV9 with TRBJ1-1; D is unresolved. Germline values: CDR1 SGDLS, CDR2 YYNGEE. CDR3 length: 16 amino acids. Trimming removed 0 bases from V and 0 bases from J, with 12 bases in between. CDR3: CASSVGSVFMNTEAFF. The CDR3, as DNA: TGTGCCAGCAGCGTAGGGTCAGTTTTCATGAACACTGAAGCTTTCTTT.

Only one count was recorded for this clone. The DNA of the CDR3 is TGTGCCAGCGGTGGCCCGAGGACTGAAGCTTTCTTT. Translation: CASGGPRTEAFF. The rearrangement links TRBV25-1 to TRBJ1-1; D remains ambiguous. The germline V gene encodes CDR1 MGHDK and CDR2 SYGVNS. V was shortened by 8 bases and J by 5 bases, with 12 bases between the two germline ends. The CDR3 has 12 amino acids.

The rearrangement uses TRBV30 and TRBJ1-1, with no clear D. The CDR3 contains 13 residues. Germline V gene data show CDR1 as GTSNPN and CDR2 as SVGIG (reference sequence). V lost 4 bases, J lost 3 bases, and 12 bases lay in between. The CDR3 DNA follows: TGTGCCTGGATTCGACTCCGCGACACTGAAGCTTTCTTT. This translates into CAWIRLRDTEAFF.

This clone appeared once. This chain connects TRBV5-5 to TRBJ2-1; D is possibly TRBD1 (6 bases). The length of the CDR3 is 14 residues. Germline V gene lookup returns CDR1 SGHKS and CDR2 YYEKEE (reference sequence). V was trimmed by 2 bases and J by 6 bases, leaving 12 bases between them. The CDR3 sequence: CASSLEQGSNEQFF. The CDR3 nucleotides are TGTGCCAGCAGCTTAGAACAGGGTAGCAATGAGCAGTTCTTC.

This clone was seen just once. The chain uses TRBV30 and TRBJ1-4; TRBD1 is a possible D gene (5 bases). Trimming removed 3 bases at V and 7 bases at J, with 12 bases between. The CDR3 spans 13 residues. Germline loops: CDR1 GTSNPN, CDR2 SVGIG (reference sequence). CDR3 residues: CAWRLEGREKLFF. The CDR3 bases are TGTGCCTGGAGGCTGGAGGGGCGTGAAAAACTGTTTTTT.

J is TRBJ1-2 and V is TRBV11-2; the match to TRBD1 covers 7 bases. Germline V CDR1 and CDR2: SGHAT, FQNNGV. V lost 0 bases and J lost 1; bases outside the gene matches: 2. The CDR3 totals 15 residues. CDR3 DNA: TGTGCCAGCAGCTTAGATCCAGGGGGTAACTATGGCTACACCTTC. Translation gives CASSLDPGGNYGYTF.

V and J are TRBV15 and TRBJ1-5; D might be TRBD1 (6 bases). V was shortened by 5 bases and J by 5 bases, with 10 bases between the two germline ends. CDR1 LNHNV and CDR2 YYDKDF come from the germline V gene (reference sequence). The CDR3 consists of 13 residues. CDR3 nucleotides: TGTGCCACCAGCCCACAGGGAGATCAGCCCCAGCATTTT. This encodes CATSPQGDQPQHF.

This clone appeared many times. The V and J genes are TRBV5-5 and TRBJ2-7; 11 nucleotides match TRBD1. Germline CDR1 and CDR2: SGHKS and YYEKEE (reference sequence). V dropped 3 bases and J dropped 4; count of bases not matched to a gene: 3. This CDR3 region has 14 residues. This CDR3 reads CASSSGTGGYEQYF. CDR3 DNA sequence: TGTGCCAGCAGCTCCGGGACAGGGGGTTACGAGCAGTACTTC.

The chain combines TRBV6-5 with TRBJ1-6; D possibly corresponds to TRBD1 (5 bases). Per the germline V gene, CDR1 is MNHEY and CDR2 is SVGAGI. Trimming left V 2 bases short and J 9 bases short, with 14 bases between. There are 15 residues in the CDR3. Written as DNA, the CDR3 is TGTGCCAGCAGTTACATGCGGGGGGAGGGTTCACCCCTCCACTTT. Translation gives CASSYMRGEGSPLHF.

The V call is TRBV19, the J call TRBJ2-6; D possibly corresponds to TRBD2 (5 bases). The CDR3 has 15 amino acids. The V gene lost 6 bases and the J gene lost 2 bases, with 11 bases spanning the gap. Germline CDR1 reads LNHDA; CDR2 reads SQIVND (reference sequence). This CDR3 is CASRFGGAGANVLTF. Here the CDR3 DNA reads TGTGCCAGTAGGTTCGGAGGAGCTGGGGCCAACGTCCTGACTTTC.